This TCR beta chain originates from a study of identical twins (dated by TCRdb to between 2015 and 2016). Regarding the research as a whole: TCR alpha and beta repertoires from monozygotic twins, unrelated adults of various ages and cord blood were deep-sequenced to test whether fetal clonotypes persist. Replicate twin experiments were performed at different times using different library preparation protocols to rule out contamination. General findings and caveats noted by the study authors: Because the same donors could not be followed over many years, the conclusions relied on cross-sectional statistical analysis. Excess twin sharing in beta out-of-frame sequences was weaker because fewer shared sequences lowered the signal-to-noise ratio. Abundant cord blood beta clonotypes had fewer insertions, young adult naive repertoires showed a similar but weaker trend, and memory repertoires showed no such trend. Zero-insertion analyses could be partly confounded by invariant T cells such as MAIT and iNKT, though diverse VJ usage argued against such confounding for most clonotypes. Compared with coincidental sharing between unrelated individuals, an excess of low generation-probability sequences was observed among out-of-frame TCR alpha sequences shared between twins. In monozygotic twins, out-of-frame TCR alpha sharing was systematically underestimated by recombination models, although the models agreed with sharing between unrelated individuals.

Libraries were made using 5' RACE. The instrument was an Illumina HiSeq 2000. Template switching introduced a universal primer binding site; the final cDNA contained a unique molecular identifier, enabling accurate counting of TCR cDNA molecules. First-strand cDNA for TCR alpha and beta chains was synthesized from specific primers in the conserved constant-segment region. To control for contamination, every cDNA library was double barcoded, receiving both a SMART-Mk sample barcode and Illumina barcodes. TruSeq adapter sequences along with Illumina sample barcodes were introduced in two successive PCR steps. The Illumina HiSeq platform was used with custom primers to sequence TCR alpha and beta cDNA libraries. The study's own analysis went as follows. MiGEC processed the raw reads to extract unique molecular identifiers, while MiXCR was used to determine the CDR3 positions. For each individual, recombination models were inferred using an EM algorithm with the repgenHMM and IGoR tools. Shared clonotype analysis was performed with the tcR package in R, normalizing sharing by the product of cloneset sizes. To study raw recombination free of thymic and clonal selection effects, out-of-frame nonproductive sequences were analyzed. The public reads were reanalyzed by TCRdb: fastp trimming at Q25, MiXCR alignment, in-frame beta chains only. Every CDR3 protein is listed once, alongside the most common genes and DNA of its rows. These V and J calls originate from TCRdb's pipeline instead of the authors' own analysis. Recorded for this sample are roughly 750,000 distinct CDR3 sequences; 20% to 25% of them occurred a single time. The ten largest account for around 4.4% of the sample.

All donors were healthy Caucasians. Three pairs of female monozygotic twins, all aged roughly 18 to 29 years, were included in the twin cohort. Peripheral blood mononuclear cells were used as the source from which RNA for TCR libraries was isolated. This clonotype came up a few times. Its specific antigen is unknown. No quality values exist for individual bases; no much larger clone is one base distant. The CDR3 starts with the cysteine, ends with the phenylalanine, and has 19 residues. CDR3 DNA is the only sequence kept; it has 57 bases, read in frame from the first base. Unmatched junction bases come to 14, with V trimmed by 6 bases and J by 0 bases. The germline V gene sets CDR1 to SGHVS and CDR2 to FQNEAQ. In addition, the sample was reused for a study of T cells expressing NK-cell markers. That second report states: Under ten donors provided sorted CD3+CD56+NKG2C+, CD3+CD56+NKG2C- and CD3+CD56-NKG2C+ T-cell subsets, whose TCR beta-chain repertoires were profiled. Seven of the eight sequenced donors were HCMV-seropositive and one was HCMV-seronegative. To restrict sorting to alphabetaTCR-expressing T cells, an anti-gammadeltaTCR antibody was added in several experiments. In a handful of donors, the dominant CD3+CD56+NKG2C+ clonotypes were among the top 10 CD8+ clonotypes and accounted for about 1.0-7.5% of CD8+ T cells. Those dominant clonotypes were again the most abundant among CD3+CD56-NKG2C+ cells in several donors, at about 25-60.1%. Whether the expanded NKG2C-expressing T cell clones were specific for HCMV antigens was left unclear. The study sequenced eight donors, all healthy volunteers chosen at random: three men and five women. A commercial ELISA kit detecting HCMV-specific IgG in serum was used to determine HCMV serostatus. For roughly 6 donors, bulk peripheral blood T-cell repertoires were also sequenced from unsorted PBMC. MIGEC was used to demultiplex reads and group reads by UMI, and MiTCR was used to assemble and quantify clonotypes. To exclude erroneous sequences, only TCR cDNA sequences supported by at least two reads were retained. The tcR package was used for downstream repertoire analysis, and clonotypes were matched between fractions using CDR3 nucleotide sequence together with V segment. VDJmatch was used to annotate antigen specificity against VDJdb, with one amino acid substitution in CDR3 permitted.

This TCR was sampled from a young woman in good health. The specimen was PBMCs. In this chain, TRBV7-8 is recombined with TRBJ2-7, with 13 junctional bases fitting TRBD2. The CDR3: CASSPFRLAGGLSSYEQYF. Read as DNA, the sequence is TGTGCCAGCAGTCCCTTCCGACTAGCGGGGGGCCTTAGCTCCTACGAGCAGTACTTC.